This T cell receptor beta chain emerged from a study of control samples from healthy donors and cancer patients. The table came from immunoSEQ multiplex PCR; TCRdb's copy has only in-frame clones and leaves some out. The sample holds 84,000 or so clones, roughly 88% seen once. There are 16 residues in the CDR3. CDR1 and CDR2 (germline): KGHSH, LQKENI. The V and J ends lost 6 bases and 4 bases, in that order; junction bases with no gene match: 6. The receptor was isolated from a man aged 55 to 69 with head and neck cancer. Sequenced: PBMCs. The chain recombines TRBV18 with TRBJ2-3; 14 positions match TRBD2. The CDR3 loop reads CASSLRTSGGPDTQYF. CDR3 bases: TGTGCCAGCTCCCTTCGGACTAGCGGGGGGCCAGATACGCAGTATTTT.